This TCR beta chain came from a study of monozygotic twins with inflammatory bowel disease. The CDR3 contains 15 residues. Germline CDR1 is SGDLS and CDR2 is YYNGEE. TCRdb reprocessed the 5' RACE reads, keeping one entry per CDR3 protein, no DNA. The sample has about 380,000 distinct CDR3 sequences. This sequence originates from a human donor with ulcerative colitis or Crohn's disease, or a healthy co-twin of an affected twin (not recorded which). Sequenced material: blood. This chain connects TRBV9 to TRBJ2-7; without DNA, the TCRdb call of TRBD2 cannot be checked. The CDR3 loop is CASSSRPGSGGVQYF.